This T cell receptor (beta chain) was found in a study of blood T cell repertoires in COVID-19. Study-wide context: COVID-19 samples from acute and convalescent phases originated in the United States, Italy and Spain.

This CDR3 has 14 amino acids. V was clipped by 5 bases and J by 8 bases; unmatched bases: 6. Germline CDR1 is SEHNR and CDR2 is FQNEAQ (reference sequence). Here immunoSEQ multiplex PCR was the method, and the copy in TCRdb shows in-frame clones only, minus some. The sample shows about 310,000 clones, 75% to 90% of them seen only once. The sequenced material came from PBMCs or T cells enriched from blood (not recorded which). The chain is built from TRBV7-9 and TRBJ1-3; 10 bases align to TRBD1. This clonotype was sampled from a woman aged 25 to 39 who had been exposed to COVID-19. The CDR3 loop reads CASSPGQGRDTIYF. The CDR3 nucleotides are TGTGCCAGCAGCCCGGGACAGGGGAGGGACACCATATATTTT.